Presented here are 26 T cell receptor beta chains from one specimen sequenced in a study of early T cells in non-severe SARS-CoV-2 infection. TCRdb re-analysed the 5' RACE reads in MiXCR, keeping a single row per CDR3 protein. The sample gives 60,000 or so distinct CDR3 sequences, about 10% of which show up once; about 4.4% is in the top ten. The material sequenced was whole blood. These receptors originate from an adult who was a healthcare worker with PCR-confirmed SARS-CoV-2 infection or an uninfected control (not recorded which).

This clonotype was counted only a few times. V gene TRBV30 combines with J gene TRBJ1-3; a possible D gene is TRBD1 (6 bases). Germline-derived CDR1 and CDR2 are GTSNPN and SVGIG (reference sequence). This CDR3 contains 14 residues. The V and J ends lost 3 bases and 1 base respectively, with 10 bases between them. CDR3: CAWRRDRSGNTIYF. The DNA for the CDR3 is TGTGCCTGGAGACGCGACAGGTCTGGAAACACCATATATTTT.

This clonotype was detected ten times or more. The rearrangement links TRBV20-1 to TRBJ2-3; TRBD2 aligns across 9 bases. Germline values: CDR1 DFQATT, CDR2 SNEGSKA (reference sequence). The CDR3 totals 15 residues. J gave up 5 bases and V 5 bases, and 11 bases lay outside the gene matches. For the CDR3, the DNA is TGCAGTGCTGTGGTAGCGGGGGCGAGAGGAGATACGCAGTATTTT. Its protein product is CSAVVAGARGDTQYF.

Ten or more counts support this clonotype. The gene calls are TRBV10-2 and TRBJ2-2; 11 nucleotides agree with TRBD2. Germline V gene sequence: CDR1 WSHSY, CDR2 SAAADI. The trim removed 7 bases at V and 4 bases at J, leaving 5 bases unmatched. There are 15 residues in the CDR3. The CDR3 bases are TGCGCCAGCACCCTACTAGCGGGAGCCACCGGGGAGCTGTTTTTT. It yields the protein CASTLLAGATGELFF.

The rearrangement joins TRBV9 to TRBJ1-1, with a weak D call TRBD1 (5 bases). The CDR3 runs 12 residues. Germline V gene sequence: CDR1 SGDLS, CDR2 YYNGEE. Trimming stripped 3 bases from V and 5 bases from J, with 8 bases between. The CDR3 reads CASSAAGTEAFF. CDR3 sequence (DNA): TGTGCCAGCAGCGCCGCAGGGACTGAAGCTTTCTTT.

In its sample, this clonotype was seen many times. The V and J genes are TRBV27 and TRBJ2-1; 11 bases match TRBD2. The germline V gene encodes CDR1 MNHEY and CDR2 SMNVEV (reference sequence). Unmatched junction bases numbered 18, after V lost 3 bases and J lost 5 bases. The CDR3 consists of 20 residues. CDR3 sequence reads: CASSFRGGQLLAGGNNEQFF. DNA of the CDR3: TGTGCCAGCAGTTTCCGCGGCGGCCAACTGCTAGCGGGGGGAAACAATGAGCAGTTCTTC.

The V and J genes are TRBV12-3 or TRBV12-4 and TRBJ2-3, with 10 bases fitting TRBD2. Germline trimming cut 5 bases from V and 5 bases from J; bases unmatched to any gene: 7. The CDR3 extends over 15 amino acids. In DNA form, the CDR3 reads TGTGCCAGCAGTAATAGCGGGAGGATTGAAGATACGCAGTATTTT. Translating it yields CASSNSGRIEDTQYF.

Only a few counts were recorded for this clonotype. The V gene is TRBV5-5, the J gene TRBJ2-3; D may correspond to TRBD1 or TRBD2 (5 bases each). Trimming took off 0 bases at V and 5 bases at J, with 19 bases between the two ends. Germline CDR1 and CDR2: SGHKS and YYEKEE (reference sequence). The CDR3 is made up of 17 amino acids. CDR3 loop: CASSLEDGDQVGDTQYF. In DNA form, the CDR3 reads TGTGCCAGCAGCTTGGAAGATGGGGACCAGGTGGGAGATACGCAGTATTTT.

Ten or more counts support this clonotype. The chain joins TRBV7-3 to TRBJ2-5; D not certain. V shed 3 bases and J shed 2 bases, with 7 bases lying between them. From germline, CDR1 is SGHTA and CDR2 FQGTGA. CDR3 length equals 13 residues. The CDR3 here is CASSLTRQETQYF. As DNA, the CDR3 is TGTGCCAGCAGCTTGACAAGGCAAGAGACCCAGTACTTC.

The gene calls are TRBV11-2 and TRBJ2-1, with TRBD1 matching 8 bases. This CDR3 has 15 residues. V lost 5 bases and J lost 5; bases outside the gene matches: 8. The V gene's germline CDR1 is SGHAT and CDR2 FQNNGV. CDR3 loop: CASSAMDRADNEQFF. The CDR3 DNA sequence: TGTGCCAGCAGCGCAATGGACAGGGCTGACAATGAGCAGTTCTTC.

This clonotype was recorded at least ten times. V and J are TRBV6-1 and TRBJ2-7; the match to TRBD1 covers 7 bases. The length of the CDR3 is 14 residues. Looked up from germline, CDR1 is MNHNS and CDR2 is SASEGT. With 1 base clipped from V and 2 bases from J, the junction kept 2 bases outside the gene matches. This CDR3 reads CASSEEGGPYEQYF. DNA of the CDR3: TGTGCCAGCAGTGAAGAAGGGGGCCCCTACGAGCAGTACTTC.

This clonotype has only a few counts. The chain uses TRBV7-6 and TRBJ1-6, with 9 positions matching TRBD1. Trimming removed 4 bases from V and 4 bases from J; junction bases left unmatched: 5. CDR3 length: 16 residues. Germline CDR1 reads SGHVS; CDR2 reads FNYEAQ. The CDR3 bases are TGTGCCAGCAGCTCCTCGACAGGGGGGTATAATTCACCCCTCCACTTT. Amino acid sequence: CASSSSTGGYNSPLHF.

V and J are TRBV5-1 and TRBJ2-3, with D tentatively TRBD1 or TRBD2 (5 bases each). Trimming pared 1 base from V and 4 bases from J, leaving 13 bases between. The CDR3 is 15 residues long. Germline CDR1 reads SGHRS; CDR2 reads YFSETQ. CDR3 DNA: TGCGCCAGCAGCTTGATTGGGGGATCGCCAGATACGCAGTATTTT. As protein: CASSLIGGSPDTQYF.

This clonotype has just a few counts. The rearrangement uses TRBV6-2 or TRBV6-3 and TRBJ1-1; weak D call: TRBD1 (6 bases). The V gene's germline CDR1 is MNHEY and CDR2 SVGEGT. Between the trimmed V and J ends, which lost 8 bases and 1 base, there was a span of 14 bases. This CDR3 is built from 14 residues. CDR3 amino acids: CASLKGQWNTEAFF. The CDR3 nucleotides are TGTGCCAGCCTTAAGGGACAATGGAACACTGAAGCTTTCTTT.

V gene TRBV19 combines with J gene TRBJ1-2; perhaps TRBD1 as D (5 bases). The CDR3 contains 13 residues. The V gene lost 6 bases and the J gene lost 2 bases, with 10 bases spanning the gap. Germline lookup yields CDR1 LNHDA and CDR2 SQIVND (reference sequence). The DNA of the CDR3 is TGTGCCAGTAGCCGGGACGACAACTATGGCTACACCTTC. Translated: CASSRDDNYGYTF.

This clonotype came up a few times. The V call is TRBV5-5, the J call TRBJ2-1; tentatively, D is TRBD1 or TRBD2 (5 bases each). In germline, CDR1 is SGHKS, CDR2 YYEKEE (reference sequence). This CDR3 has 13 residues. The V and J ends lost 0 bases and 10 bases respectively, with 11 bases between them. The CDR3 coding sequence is TGTGCCAGCAGCTTGGTTCCGGGGACGGAGCAGTTCTTC. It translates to CASSLVPGTEQFF.

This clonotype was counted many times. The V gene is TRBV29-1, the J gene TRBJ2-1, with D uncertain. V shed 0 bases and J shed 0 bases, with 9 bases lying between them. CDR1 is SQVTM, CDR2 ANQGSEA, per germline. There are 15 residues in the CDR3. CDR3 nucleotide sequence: TGCAGCGTTGAAGATCCTCTCCTCTCCTACAATGAGCAGTTCTTC. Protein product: CSVEDPLLSYNEQFF.

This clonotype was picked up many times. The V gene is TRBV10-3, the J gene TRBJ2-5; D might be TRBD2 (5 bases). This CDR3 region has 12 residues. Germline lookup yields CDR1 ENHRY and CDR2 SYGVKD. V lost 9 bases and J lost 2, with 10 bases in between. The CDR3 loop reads CAISRGQETQYF. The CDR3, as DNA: TGTGCCATTTCTCGGGGTCAAGAGACCCAGTACTTC.

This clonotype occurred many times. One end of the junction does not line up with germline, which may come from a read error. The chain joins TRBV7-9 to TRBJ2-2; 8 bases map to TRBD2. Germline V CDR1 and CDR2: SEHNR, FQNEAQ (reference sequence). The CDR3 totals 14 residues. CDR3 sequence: CASSLAGNTGELFF. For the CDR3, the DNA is TGTGCCAGCAGCCTAGCGGGGAACACCGGGGAGCTGTTTTTT.

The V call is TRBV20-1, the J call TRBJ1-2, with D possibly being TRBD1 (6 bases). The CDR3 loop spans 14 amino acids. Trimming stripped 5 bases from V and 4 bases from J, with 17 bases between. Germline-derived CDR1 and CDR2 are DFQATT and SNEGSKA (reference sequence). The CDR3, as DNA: TGCAGTGCTCACGGGGCAGGGGAAGTCTATGGCTACACCTTC. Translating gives CSAHGAGEVYGYTF.

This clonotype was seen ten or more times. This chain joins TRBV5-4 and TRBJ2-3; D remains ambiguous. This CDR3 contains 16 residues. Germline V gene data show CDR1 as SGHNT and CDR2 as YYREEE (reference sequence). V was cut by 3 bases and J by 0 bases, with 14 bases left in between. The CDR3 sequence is CASSSLDGSSTDTQYF. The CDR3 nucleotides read TGTGCCAGCAGCTCCCTTGACGGCTCTAGCACAGATACGCAGTATTTT.

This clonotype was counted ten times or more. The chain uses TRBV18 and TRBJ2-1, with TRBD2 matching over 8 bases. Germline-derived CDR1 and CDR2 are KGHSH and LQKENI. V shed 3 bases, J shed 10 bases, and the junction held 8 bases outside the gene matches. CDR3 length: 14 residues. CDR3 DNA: TGTGCCAGCTCACCCAGCCGGGGGGGGACCGAGCAGTTCTTC. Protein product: CASSPSRGGTEQFF.

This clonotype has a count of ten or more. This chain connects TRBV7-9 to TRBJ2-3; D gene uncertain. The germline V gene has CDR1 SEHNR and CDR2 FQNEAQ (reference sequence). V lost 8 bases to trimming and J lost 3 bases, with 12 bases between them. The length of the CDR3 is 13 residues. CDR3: CASGPIGTDTQYF. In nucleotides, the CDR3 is TGTGCCAGCGGCCCGATAGGGACAGATACGCAGTATTTT.

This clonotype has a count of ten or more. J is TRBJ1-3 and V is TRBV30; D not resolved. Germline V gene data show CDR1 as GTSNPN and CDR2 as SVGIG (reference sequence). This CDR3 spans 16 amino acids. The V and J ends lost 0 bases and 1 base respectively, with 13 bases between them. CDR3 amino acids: CAWSVASDVSGNTIYF. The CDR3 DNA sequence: TGTGCCTGGAGTGTAGCCAGTGATGTTTCTGGAAACACCATATATTTT.

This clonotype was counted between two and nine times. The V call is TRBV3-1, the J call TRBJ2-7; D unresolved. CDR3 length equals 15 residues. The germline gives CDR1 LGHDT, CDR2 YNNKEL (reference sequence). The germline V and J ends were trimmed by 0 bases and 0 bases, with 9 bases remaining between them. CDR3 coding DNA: TGTGCCAGCAGCCAAGACACTATTCCCTCCTACGAGCAGTACTTC. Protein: CASSQDTIPSYEQYF.

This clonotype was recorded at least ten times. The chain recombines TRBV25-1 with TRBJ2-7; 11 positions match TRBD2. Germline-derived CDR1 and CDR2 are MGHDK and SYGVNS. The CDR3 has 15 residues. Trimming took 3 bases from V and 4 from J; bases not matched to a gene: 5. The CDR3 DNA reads TGTGCCAGCAGTGACCCTAGCGGGAGGTCTTACGAGCAGTACTTC. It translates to CASSDPSGRSYEQYF.

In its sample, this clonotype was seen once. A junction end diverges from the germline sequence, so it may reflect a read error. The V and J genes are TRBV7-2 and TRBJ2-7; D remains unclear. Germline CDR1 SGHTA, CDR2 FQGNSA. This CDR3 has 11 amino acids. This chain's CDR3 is CASSQLSEHYF. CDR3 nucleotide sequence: TGTGCCAGCAGCCAGTTAAGCGAGCATTACTTC.